This TCR beta chain was recorded in a study of blood T cell repertoires in COVID-19. Study summary: PBMCs, B-cell-depleted T cells, or T cells were the source of the cDNA or gDNA that made up the material.

Grouping used clinical history reported by participants in a survey and questionnaire. Profiling relied on immunoSEQ multiplex PCR, and the TCRdb table lists in-frame clones only, not all of them. The sample includes about 400,000 clones, around nine tenths seen only once; the top ten take 1.7%. This CDR3 has 14 amino acids. The chain carries TRBV21-1 and TRBJ1-1; TRBD1 reflects the table's D call only, with no check against the DNA. TRBV21-1 is labeled a pseudogene. The sample consisted of PBMCs or T cells enriched from blood (not recorded which). This TCR was sampled from a woman aged 25 to 39 who had recovered from COVID-19. CDR3 in amino acids: CASKVQGGRAEAFF. In DNA, the CDR3 is TGTGCCAGCAAGGTACAGGGGGGGAGGGCTGAAGCTTTCTTT.